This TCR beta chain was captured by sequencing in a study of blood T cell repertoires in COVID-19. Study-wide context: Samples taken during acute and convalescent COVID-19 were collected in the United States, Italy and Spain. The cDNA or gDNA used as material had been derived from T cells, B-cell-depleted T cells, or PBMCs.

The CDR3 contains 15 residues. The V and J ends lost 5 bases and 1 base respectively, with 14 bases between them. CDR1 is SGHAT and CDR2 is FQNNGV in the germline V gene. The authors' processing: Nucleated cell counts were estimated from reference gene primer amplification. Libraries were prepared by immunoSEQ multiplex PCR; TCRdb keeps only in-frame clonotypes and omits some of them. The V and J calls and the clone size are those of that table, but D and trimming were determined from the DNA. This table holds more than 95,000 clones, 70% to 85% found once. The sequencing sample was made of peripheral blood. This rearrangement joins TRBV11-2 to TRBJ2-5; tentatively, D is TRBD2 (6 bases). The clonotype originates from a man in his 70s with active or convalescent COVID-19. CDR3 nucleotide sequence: TGTGCCAGCAGCCAGAGGCGGCGGGGCCAAGAGACCCAGTACTTC. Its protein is CASSQRRRGQETQYF.